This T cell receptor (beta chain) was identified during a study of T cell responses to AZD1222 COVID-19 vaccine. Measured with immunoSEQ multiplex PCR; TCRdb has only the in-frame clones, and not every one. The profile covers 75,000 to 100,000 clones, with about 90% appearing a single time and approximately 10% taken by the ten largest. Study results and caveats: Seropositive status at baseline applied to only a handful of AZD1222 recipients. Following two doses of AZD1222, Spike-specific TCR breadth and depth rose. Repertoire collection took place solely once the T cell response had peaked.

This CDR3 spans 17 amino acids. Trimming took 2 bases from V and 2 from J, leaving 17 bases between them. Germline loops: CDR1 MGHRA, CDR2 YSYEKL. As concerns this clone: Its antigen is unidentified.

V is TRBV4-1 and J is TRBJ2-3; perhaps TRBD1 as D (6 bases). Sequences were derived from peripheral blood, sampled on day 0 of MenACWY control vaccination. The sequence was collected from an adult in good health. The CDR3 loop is CASSQSVDRFPTDTQYF. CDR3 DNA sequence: TGCGCCAGCAGCCAATCGGTCGACAGGTTCCCCACAGATACGCAGTATTTT.